This entry lists 15 T cell receptor beta chains sequenced from one sample in a study of a mutant IDH1 vaccine in newly diagnosed glioma. Antigens for these TCRs are unknown. Time point: week 35, safety follow-up. The vaccine gave 300 ug of a 20-mer mutant IDH1 peptide subcutaneously per dose. This table comes from immunoSEQ multiplex PCR, and its TCRdb copy is limited to in-frame clones, with some not included. There are around 50,000 clones in the sample; more than 70% occur only once, and 4.5% to 6% lies in the top ten. This specimen was PBMCs, taken from a glioma patient whose treatment included an IDH1 peptide vaccine. These receptors all come from a middle-aged woman with glioma.

This chain connects TRBV5-1 to TRBJ2-7; D may correspond to TRBD1 or TRBD2 (6 bases each). Trimming left V 0 bases short and J 0 bases short, with 10 bases between. CDR3 length equals 15 residues. CDR1 is SGHRS and CDR2 is YFSETQ in the germline V gene. The CDR3, as DNA: TGCGCCAGCAGCTTGGTCGGGGGCAGCTCCTACGAGCAGTACTTC. Amino acid sequence: CASSLVGGSSYEQYF.

J is TRBJ2-2 and V is TRBV28; D not resolved. This CDR3 region has 14 residues. V was pared by 2 bases and J by 5 bases, with 9 bases between. The germline CDR1 and CDR2 sequences are MDHEN and SYDVKM. CDR3 DNA sequence: TGTGCCAGCAGTTTAATGGGAATGACCGGGGAGCTGTTTTTT. Translated, it gives CASSLMGMTGELFF.

V usage is TRBV27 and J usage is TRBJ1-5; D is perhaps TRBD1 (6 bases). Trimming pared 5 bases from V and 4 bases from J, leaving 9 bases between. The CDR3 totals 13 residues. Germline CDR1 MNHEY, CDR2 SMNVEV (reference sequence). The CDR3 here is CASSPQGNQPQHF. For the CDR3, the DNA is TGTGCCAGCAGTCCACAGGGTAATCAGCCCCAGCATTTT.

The chain couples TRBV4-2 to TRBJ2-7; 8 positions match TRBD2. The J segment lost 2 bases and the V segment lost 0 bases, leaving 6 bases of the junction unmatched. Germline V gene lookup returns CDR1 LGHNA and CDR2 YNFKEQ. The CDR3 covers 16 residues. The CDR3 region is CASSQDGGGIAYEQYF. CDR3 nucleotides: TGTGCCAGCAGCCAAGACGGCGGGGGGATTGCCTACGAGCAGTACTTC.

The V gene is TRBV9, the J gene TRBJ1-1; a possible D gene is TRBD1 (6 bases). Germline-derived CDR1 and CDR2 are SGDLS and YYNGEE. V was trimmed by 5 bases and J by 1 base, leaving 9 bases between them. The CDR3 is 13 residues long. CDR3 region: CASSKGGNTEAFF. DNA of the CDR3: TGTGCCAGCAGTAAAGGGGGGAACACTGAAGCTTTCTTT.

The chain couples TRBV11-2 to TRBJ2-1; D might be TRBD1 (5 bases). The CDR3 totals 16 residues. Germline values: CDR1 SGHAT, CDR2 FQNNGV. With 1 base removed from V and 4 bases from J, the gap between germline ends came to 14 bases. CDR3 amino acids: CASSLVGQGKYNEQFF. CDR3 bases: TGTGCCAGCAGCTTAGTAGGCCAGGGAAAGTACAATGAGCAGTTCTTC.

The genes are TRBV6-5 and TRBJ1-6, with no clear D. This CDR3 region has 15 residues. The V end lost 6 bases, the J end lost 0 bases, and 9 bases lay between the germline ends. The V gene's germline CDR1 is MNHEY and CDR2 SVGAGI. The CDR3 is CASRPGSSYNSPLHF. DNA for the CDR3: TGTGCCAGCAGGCCAGGCAGCTCCTATAATTCACCCCTCCACTTT.

This clone was counted a single time. DNA for the CDR3: TGTGCCTGGGACCCAAGCCGGGAGGAAGAGACCCAGTACTTC. It codes for CAWDPSREEETQYF. This chain joins TRBV30 and TRBJ2-5; TRBD2 matches at 7 bases. CDR1 and CDR2 (germline): GTSNPN, SVGIG (reference sequence). The junction had 9 bases not matched to a gene; V was cut back by 5 bases and J by 3 bases. This CDR3 spans 14 amino acids.

This clone occurred once. One end of the junction does not line up with germline, which may come from a read error. The chain recombines TRBV7-7 with TRBJ2-5; 12 nucleotides align to TRBD2. CDR3 size: 15 residues. Per germline, CDR1 SSHAT and CDR2 FNYEAQ (reference sequence). The DNA of the CDR3 is TGTGCTAGCAGCGCCGGACTAGCGGGGTCAGGGACCCAGTACTTC. Amino acids: CASSAGLAGSGTQYF.

The table lists this clone with a few counts. V usage is TRBV4-1 and J usage is TRBJ1-1; 9 bases align to TRBD1. The J segment lost 0 bases and the V segment lost 4 bases, leaving 6 bases of the junction unmatched. The CDR3 totals 16 residues. From germline, CDR1 is MGHRA and CDR2 YSYEKL. The CDR3 DNA is TGCGCCAGCAGCCCGGGGACAGGGTATGTGAACACTGAAGCTTTCTTT. This gives the protein CASSPGTGYVNTEAFF.

The rearrangement uses TRBV5-1 and TRBJ2-6; 11 positions agree with TRBD2. Germline CDR1 reads SGHRS; CDR2 reads YFSETQ. Trimming removed 1 base from V and 7 bases from J; junction bases left unmatched: 4. The CDR3 has 16 amino acids. The CDR3 region is CASSLRLAGGANVLTF. The DNA for the CDR3 is TGCGCCAGCAGCTTGCGGCTAGCGGGAGGAGCCAACGTCCTGACTTTC.

This chain uses TRBV15 with TRBJ2-1; 8 bases match TRBD2. CDR3 size: 15 residues. With V trimmed by 2 bases and J by 3 bases, 3 bases remained unmatched. CDR1 is LNHNV and CDR2 is YYDKDF in the germline V gene (reference sequence). The CDR3: CATSRPGRDYNEQFF. The CDR3 DNA reads TGTGCCACCAGCAGACCCGGGAGGGACTACAATGAGCAGTTCTTC.

This chain connects TRBV15 to TRBJ1-4; D unresolved. Germline loops: CDR1 LNHNV, CDR2 YYDKDF (reference sequence). V was shortened by 3 bases and J by 0 bases, with 8 bases between the two germline ends. The CDR3 extends over 15 amino acids. The CDR3 bases are TGTGCCACCAGCAGGGGGATTGCAACTAATGAAAAACTGTTTTTT. Its protein product is CATSRGIATNEKLFF.

This sequence joins TRBV7-2 and TRBJ2-7; TRBD2 aligns across 11 bases. This CDR3 is 14 amino acids long. V shed 5 bases and J 12 bases; nucleotides not matched to a gene: 12. Germline loops: CDR1 SGHTA, CDR2 FQGNSA. CDR3 residues: CASSASLTSGSWYF. CDR3 sequence (DNA): TGTGCCAGCAGCGCCAGCCTTACTAGCGGGAGTTGGTACTTC.

The chain employs TRBV6-5 and TRBJ1-2; 8 nucleotides align to TRBD1. The CDR3 contains 13 residues. V gave up 5 bases and J gave up 7 bases; unmatched junction bases: 6. Germline values: CDR1 MNHEY, CDR2 SVGAGI. In DNA, the CDR3 is TGTGCCAGCAGTCCCCAGGGGGCGCGTGGCTACACCTTC. It encodes CASSPQGARGYTF.